The sequence of this TCR beta chain was determined in a study of cytomegalovirus exposure and HLA in healthy donors. The CDR3 totals 15 residues. V lost 10 bases and J lost 5, with 23 bases in between. The V gene's germline CDR1 is ENHRY and CDR2 SYGVKD. With 60 Vbeta and 13 Jbeta primers, the PCR was carried out. Profiling relied on immunoSEQ multiplex PCR, and the TCRdb table lists in-frame clones only, not all of them. The sample yields about 130,000 clones, 75% to 90% seen once. This clone was observed once. The J gene is TRBJ1-1, the V gene TRBV10-3, with D possibly TRBD1 on 6 matching bases. The receptor was derived from a woman in her 40s in good health and CMV-seropositive. The sequenced sample was PBMCs. This CDR3 reads CATTQGQFEKTEAFF. CDR3 DNA sequence: TGTGCCACCACCCAAGGACAGTTTGAGAAGACTGAAGCTTTCTTT.